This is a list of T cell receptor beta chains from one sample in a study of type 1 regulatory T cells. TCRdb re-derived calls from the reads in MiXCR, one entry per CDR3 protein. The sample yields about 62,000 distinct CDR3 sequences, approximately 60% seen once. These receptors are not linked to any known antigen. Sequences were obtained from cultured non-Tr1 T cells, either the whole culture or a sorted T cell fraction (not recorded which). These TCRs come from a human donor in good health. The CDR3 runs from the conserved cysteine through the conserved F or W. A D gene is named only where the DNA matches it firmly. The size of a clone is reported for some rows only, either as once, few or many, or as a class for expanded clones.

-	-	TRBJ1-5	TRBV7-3	CASSPNSNQPQHF	TGTGCCAGCAGCCCGAATAGCAATCAGCCCCAGCATTTT
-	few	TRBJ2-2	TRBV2	CASTGAGWTGELFF	TGTGCCAGCACTGGTGCTGGGTGGACCGGGGAGCTGTTTTTT
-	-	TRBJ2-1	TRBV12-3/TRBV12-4	CASSARDNEQFF	TGTGCCAGCAGTGCCCGGGACAATGAGCAGTTCTTC
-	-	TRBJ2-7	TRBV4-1	CASSQAITGITFYEQYF	TGCGCCAGCAGCCAGGCCATTACAGGGATCACCTTCTACGAGCAGTACTTC
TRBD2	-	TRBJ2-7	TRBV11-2	CASSLGFGTSASYEQYF	TGTGCCAGCAGCTTAGGTTTCGGGACTAGCGCCAGCTACGAGCAGTACTTC
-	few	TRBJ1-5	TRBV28	CASSPPSDQPQHF	TGTGCCAGCAGTCCGCCAAGTGATCAGCCCCAGCATTTT
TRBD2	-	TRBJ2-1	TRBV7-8	CASSLVGGGLYNEQFF	TGTGCCAGCAGCTTAGTGGGCGGGGGGTTATACAATGAGCAGTTCTTC
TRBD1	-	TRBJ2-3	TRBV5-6	CASSLGLGTDDTQYF	TGTGCCAGCAGCTTGGGTCTAGGGACAGACGATACGCAGTATTTT
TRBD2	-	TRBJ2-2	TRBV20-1	CSAREGLAGGGRDTGELFF	TGCAGTGCTAGAGAAGGGCTAGCGGGAGGGGGGAGGGACACCGGGGAGCTGTTTTTT
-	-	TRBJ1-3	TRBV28	CASSGDRNTIYF	TGTGCCAGCAGCGGGGATCGAAACACCATATATTTT
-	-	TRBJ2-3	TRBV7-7	CASSQVGSSDTQYF	TGTGCCAGCAGCCAAGTCGGGAGTTCAGATACGCAGTATTTT
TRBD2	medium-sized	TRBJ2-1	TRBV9	CASSVDPSGSLDNEQFF	TGTGCCAGCAGCGTAGACCCTAGCGGGAGTCTCGACAATGAGCAGTTCTTC
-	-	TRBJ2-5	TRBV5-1	CASSLGRGQETQYF	TGCGCCAGCAGCTTGGGTCGGGGCCAAGAGACCCAGTACTTC
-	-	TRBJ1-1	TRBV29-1	CSVIRDGTRAFF	TGCAGCGTGATACGAGACGGGACTCGGGCTTTCTTT
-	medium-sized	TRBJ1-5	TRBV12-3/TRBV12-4	CASRATSNQPQHF	TGTGCCAGCAGGGCTACTAGCAATCAGCCCCAGCATTTT
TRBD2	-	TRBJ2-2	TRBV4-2	CASSQDKERGNTGELFF	TGTGCCAGCAGCCAAGACAAAGAGCGGGGGAACACCGGGGAGCTGTTTTTT
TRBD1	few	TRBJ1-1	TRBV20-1	CSARDREKGSTEAFF	TGCAGTGCGAGGGACAGGGAGAAAGGTAGCACTGAAGCTTTCTTT
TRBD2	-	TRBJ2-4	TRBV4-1	CASSQVGLAGGVAKNIQYF	TGCGCCAGCAGCCAAGTCGGCCTAGCGGGGGGGGTGGCCAAAAACATTCAGTACTTC
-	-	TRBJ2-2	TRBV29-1	CSVKRGTGELFF	TGCAGCGTGAAGAGGGGAACCGGGGAGCTGTTTTTT
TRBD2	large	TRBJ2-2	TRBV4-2	CASSPTSGSGGGELFF	TGTGCCAGCAGCCCGACTAGCGGGAGCGGCGGCGGGGAGCTGTTTTTT
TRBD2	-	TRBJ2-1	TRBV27	CASSSRALHAGASNEQFF	TGTGCCAGCAGTTCCCGCGCCCTCCACGCGGGAGCGTCCAATGAGCAGTTCTTC
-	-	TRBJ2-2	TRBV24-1	CATSEQGRAGELFF	TGTGCCACCAGTGAGCAGGGGCGGGCCGGGGAGCTGTTTTTT
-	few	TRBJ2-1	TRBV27	CASSSGWGSSSYNEQFF	TGTGCCAGCAGTAGCGGCTGGGGGTCGAGCTCCTACAATGAGCAGTTCTTC
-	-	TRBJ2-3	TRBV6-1	CASSEDSGYGGSTDTQYF	TGTGCCAGCAGTGAAGATTCGGGGTATGGCGGTTCCACAGATACGCAGTATTTT
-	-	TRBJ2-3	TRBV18	CASSKIDSTDTQYF	TGTGCCAGCTCTAAGATCGACAGCACAGATACGCAGTATTTT
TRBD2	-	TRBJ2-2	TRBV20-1	CSARGFTSGSPGELFF	TGCAGTGCTAGAGGTTTTACTAGCGGGAGTCCCGGGGAGCTGTTTTTT
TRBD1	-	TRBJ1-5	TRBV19	CASRVRRTGKDQPQHF	TGTGCCAGTAGAGTCCGACGGACAGGGAAGGATCAGCCCCAGCATTTT
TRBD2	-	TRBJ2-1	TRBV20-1	CSARTSGTRNEQFF	TGCAGTGCGCGGACTAGCGGGACTCGAAATGAGCAGTTCTTC
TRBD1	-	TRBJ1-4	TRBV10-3	CAISKRLTQTGTEEEKLFF	TGTGCCATCAGTAAGAGGTTGACCCAAACCGGGACAGAGGAGGAAAAACTGTTTTTT
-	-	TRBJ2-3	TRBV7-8	CASSYDSGLGDTQYF	TGTGCCAGCAGCTACGACAGCGGGCTGGGAGATACGCAGTATTTT
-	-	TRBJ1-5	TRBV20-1	CSARDSRSGQPQHF	TGCAGTGCTAGAGATTCGCGATCGGGTCAGCCCCAGCATTTT
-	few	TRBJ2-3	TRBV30	CAWSPILDTQYF	TGTGCCTGGAGTCCCATTCTGGATACGCAGTATTTT
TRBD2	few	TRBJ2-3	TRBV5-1	CASSLGTSGRSGTDTQYF	TGCGCCAGCAGCTTGGGAACTAGCGGGAGGTCTGGCACAGATACGCAGTATTTT
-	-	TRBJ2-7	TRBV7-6	CASSSLNSYEQYF	TGTGCCAGCAGCTCCTTAAATTCCTACGAGCAGTACTTC
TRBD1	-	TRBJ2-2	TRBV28	CASSLMGTGNAGELFF	TGTGCCAGCAGTTTAATGGGGACAGGGAATGCCGGGGAGCTGTTTTTT
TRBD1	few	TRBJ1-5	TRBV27	CASSHRGEQPQHF	TGTGCCAGCAGTCACAGGGGAGAACAGCCCCAGCATTTT
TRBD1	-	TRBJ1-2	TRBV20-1	CSARRTGGFYGYTF	TGCAGTGCTAGAAGGACAGGGGGCTTCTATGGCTACACCTTC
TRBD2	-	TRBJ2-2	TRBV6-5	CASSETGLAGGNTGELFF	TGTGCCAGCAGTGAAACGGGACTAGCGGGAGGGAACACCGGGGAGCTGTTTTTT
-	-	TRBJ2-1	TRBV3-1	CASSRRGGSSGEQFF	TGTGCCAGCAGCCGTAGAGGCGGATCCTCGGGGGAGCAGTTCTTC
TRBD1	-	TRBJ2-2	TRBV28	CASSLGTANTGELFF	TGTGCCAGCAGTCTAGGGACAGCTAACACCGGGGAGCTGTTTTTT
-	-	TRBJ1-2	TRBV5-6	CASSLSRGLGGYTF	TGTGCCAGCAGCTTGTCCAGGGGCTTGGGTGGCTACACCTTC
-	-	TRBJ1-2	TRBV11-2	CASSLGSLRGRPNYGYTF	TGTGCCAGCAGCTTAGGAAGCCTGCGAGGGCGTCCTAACTATGGCTACACCTTC
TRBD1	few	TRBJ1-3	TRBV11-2	CASSLLRGRSGNTIYF	TGTGCCAGCAGCTTACTCAGGGGGCGATCTGGAAACACCATATATTTT
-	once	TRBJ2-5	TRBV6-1	CASSPSASQETQYF	TGTGCCAGCAGCCCCTCGGCTAGCCAAGAGACCCAGTACTTC
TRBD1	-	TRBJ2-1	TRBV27	CASSRTGGNNEQFF	TGTGCCAGCAGTCGGACAGGGGGAAACAATGAGCAGTTCTTC